This T cell receptor beta chain originates from a study of T cell repertoires in cytomegalovirus infection. TCRdb itself ran the reads through MiXCR, one entry per CDR3 protein. In the table there are approximately 140,000 distinct CDR3 sequences, 8% to 9% of which are singletons. This clonotype was detected ten times or more. This CDR3 has 15 amino acids. Germline CDR1 DFQATT, CDR2 SNEGSKA (reference sequence). With 6 bases removed from V and 0 bases from J, the gap between germline ends came to 15 bases. Sequenced sample: PBMCs. This receptor was taken from a human donor in good health (CMV status not recorded). Some clones in this sample may be carry-over from other donors' samples. The rearrangement uses TRBV20-1 and TRBJ1-5; D remains ambiguous. The CDR3 region has the DNA TGCAGTGCCCGCAAGGGCGGAAATAGCAATCAGCCCCAGCATTTT. It is translated as CSARKGGNSNQPQHF.